This T cell receptor beta chain was retrieved from a study of blood T cells in healthy people across ages. This clonotype was seen a handful of times. Primers used in a second PCR of about 6 to 11 cycles were a sample-barcoded 5' primer and a J-beta primer mix. Each TCR beta cDNA got a 12-nucleotide random molecular identifier. TCRdb reanalysed the 5' RACE reads using MiXCR and keeps one entry per CDR3 protein. Of more than 1.4 million distinct CDR3 sequences listed, about 43% are singletons. The clonotype comes from a woman between 18 and 29 years old in good health. Sequencing input: blood.

The CDR3 DNA sequence: TGTGCCAGCAGCTTAGAGGCTAGCGGGGTTATCGAGACCCAGTACTTC. The encoded protein is CASSLEASGVIETQYF. The chain links TRBV7-8 to TRBJ2-5, with TRBD2 matching 9 bases. Looked up from germline, CDR1 is SGHVS and CDR2 is FQNEAQ. CDR3 length equals 16 residues. J was trimmed by 5 bases and V by 1 base; bases with no gene match: 8.